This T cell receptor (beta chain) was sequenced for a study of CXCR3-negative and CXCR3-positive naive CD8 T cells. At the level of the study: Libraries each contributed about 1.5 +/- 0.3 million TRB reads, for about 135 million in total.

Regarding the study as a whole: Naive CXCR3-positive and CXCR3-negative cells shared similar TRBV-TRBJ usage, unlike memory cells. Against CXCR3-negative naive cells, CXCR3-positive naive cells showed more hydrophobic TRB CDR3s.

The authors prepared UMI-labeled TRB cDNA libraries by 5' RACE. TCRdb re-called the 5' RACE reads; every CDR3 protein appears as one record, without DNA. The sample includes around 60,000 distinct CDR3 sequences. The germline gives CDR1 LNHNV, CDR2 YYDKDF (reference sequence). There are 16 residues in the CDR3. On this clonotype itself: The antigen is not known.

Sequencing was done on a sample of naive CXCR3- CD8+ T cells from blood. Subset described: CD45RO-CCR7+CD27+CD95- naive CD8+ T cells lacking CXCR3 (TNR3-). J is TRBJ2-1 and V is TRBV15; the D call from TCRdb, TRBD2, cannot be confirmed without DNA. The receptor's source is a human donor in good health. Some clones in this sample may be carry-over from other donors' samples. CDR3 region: CATSTTNGGRYNEQFF.